This TCR beta chain was found in a study of tumor-infiltrating lymphocytes in localized non-small cell lung cancer. Notes on the study in general: No link was found between tumor T-cell fraction and recurrence-free survival.

Concerning this clone itself: Its antigen is undetermined.

Profiling relied on immunoSEQ multiplex PCR, and the TCRdb table lists in-frame clones only, not all of them. This sample has roughly 9,900 clones, with around 70% found just once. Material for sequencing was lung tumor tissue. The sequence was obtained from a human donor with non-small cell lung cancer.

CDR3 sequence reads: CASTRGRPSTEAFF. The CDR3 DNA reads as TGTGCCAGCACCCGAGGTCGGCCGAGCACTGAAGCTTTCTTT. The chain carries TRBV13 and TRBJ1-1; D remains ambiguous. Germline V gives CDR1 PRHDT, CDR2 FYEKMQ (reference sequence). V was cut by 7 bases and J by 4 bases, with 16 bases left in between. The CDR3 runs 14 residues.